These 22 T cell receptor beta chains share one sample of origin, sequenced in a study of T cells after posttransplantation cyclophosphamide. The naive gate required viable CD3+CD4+ or CD3+CD8+ cells with CCR7+CD45RA+CD45RO-CD95-CD27+CD28+ phenotype. Sequencing used immunoSEQ multiplex PCR; TCRdb keeps in-frame clones, though not all of them. The sample carries about 15,000 clones, approximately 94% recorded once. Sequencing was done on a sample of naive CD4+ T cells sorted from blood. These receptor sequences come from a woman aged 45 to 65 in good health and a related stem cell transplant donor.

This chain joins TRBV7-2 and TRBJ2-5; 9 bases are shared with TRBD1. Looked up from germline, CDR1 is SGHTA and CDR2 is FQGNSA. The CDR3 is made up of 14 amino acids. V lost 4 bases and J lost 5; bases outside the gene matches: 5. The CDR3 here is CASSSTGGGETQYF. The DNA for the CDR3 is TGTGCCAGCAGCTCCACAGGGGGCGGCGAGACCCAGTACTTC.

The chain employs TRBV15 and TRBJ2-7; no clear D. With 2 bases removed from V and 5 bases from J, the gap between germline ends came to 13 bases. The length of the CDR3 is 14 residues. Germline values: CDR1 LNHNV, CDR2 YYDKDF (reference sequence). For the CDR3, the DNA is TGTGCCACCAGCAGAAGGCTAGTCTCGGACGAGCAGTACTTC. Protein: CATSRRLVSDEQYF.

The gene calls are TRBV7-3 and TRBJ2-7, with 8 bases aligning to TRBD1. Germline V lookup: CDR1 SGHTA, CDR2 FQGTGA. This CDR3 spans 15 amino acids. J was trimmed by 3 bases and V by 2 bases; bases with no gene match: 6. This CDR3 is CASSLSRDRHYEQYF. The CDR3 DNA reads as TGTGCCAGCAGCTTATCTCGGGACAGGCACTACGAGCAGTACTTC. The full variable domain, with the rest looked up from reference TRBV7-3 and TRBJ2-7, is GAGVSQTPSNKVTEKGKYVELRCDPISGHTALYWYRQSLGQGPEFLIYFQGTGAADDSGLPNDRFFAVRPEGSVSTLKIQRTERGDSAVYLCASSLSRDRHYEQYFGPGTRLTVT.

The chain couples TRBV6-1 to TRBJ2-7; 8 bases map to TRBD2. The CDR3 loop spans 13 amino acids. The V segment lost 2 bases and the J segment 8 bases; nucleotides outside the gene matches: 5. The V gene's germline CDR1 is MNHNS and CDR2 SASEGT. The CDR3 spells CASSELREEKQYF. As DNA, the CDR3 is TGTGCCAGCAGTGAATTGCGGGAGGAGAAGCAGTACTTC.

This sequence joins TRBV10-1 and TRBJ2-1, with 13 positions matching TRBD2. The junction had 2 bases not matched to a gene; V was cut back by 6 bases and J by 3 bases. The length of the CDR3 is 15 residues. Germline V gives CDR1 WNHNN, CDR2 SYGVQD (reference sequence). The CDR3 sequence: CASSRLAGGYNEQFF. The CDR3 DNA follows: TGCGCCAGCAGCCGACTAGCGGGAGGCTACAATGAGCAGTTCTTC.

The chain has TRBV7-8 and TRBJ2-2, with D possibly matching TRBD2 (7 bases). With 5 bases removed from V and 4 bases from J, the gap between germline ends came to 20 bases. The CDR3 is 17 amino acids. Germline values: CDR1 SGHVS, CDR2 FQNEAQ. The CDR3 region has the DNA TGTGCCAGCAGCATTATGGGGGGGGCGCATAGCACCGGGGAGCTGTTTTTT. Amino acid sequence: CASSIMGGAHSTGELFF.

This clone was seen once. J is TRBJ2-3 and V is TRBV7-2; D unclear. Trimming cost V 1 base and J 1 base, with 9 bases left between them. Germline V gene sequence: CDR1 SGHTA, CDR2 FQGNSA. The CDR3 runs to 15 residues. The CDR3 loop reads CASSLGRSGTDTQYF. In nucleotides, the CDR3 is TGTGCCAGCAGCTTAGGCCGGAGCGGCACAGATACGCAGTATTTT.

This sequence joins TRBV9 and TRBJ1-3; tentative D call: TRBD1 (6 bases). Germline lookup yields CDR1 SGDLS and CDR2 YYNGEE. This CDR3 comprises 18 residues. V was clipped by 8 bases and J by 0 bases, with 24 bases between them. The CDR3 loop reads CASTPQGDPIFSGNTIYF. The CDR3, as DNA: TGTGCCAGTACACCACAGGGTGACCCTATTTTCTCTGGAAACACCATATATTTT.

The chain combines TRBV5-4 with TRBJ2-2; no clear D gene. CDR1 and CDR2 (germline): SGHNT, YYREEE (reference sequence). Trimming stripped 4 bases from V and 0 bases from J, with 7 bases between. The CDR3 has 14 amino acids. The CDR3 spells CASSNNANTGELFF. The CDR3 nucleotides read TGTGCCAGCAGCAACAACGCGAACACCGGGGAGCTGTTTTTT. The variable domain in full, completed from reference TRBV5-4 and TRBJ2-2, reads ETGVTQSPTHLIKTRGQQVTLRCSSQSGHNTVSWYQQALGQGPQFIFQYYREEENGRGNFPPRFSGLQFPNYSSELNVNALELDDSALYLCASSNNANTGELFFGEGSRLTVL.

This clone showed up just once. The chain recombines TRBV7-8 with TRBJ2-1; TRBD2 matches at 13 bases. V was clipped by 6 bases and J by 0 bases; unmatched bases: 11. Per germline, CDR1 SGHVS and CDR2 FQNEAQ. This CDR3 is 19 amino acids long. CDR3: CASRPTSGRAPSSYNEQFF. For the CDR3, the DNA is TGTGCCAGCAGACCAACTAGCGGGAGGGCTCCGAGCTCCTACAATGAGCAGTTCTTC.

This chain joins TRBV18 and TRBJ1-4; 7 positions agree with TRBD1. Germline-derived CDR1 and CDR2 are KGHSH and LQKENI. Trimming at V came to 4 bases and at J to 0 bases, leaving 8 bases not matched to a gene. The CDR3 totals 17 residues. The CDR3 protein is CASSLEGAGATNEKLFF. The CDR3 DNA follows: TGTGCCAGCTCACTCGAGGGGGCCGGAGCAACTAATGAAAAACTGTTTTTT.

The genes are TRBV7-2 and TRBJ1-4, with 8 bases lining up with TRBD1. The CDR3 extends over 15 amino acids. Per the germline V gene, CDR1 is SGHTA and CDR2 is FQGNSA. Trimming at V came to 3 bases and at J to 7 bases, leaving 7 bases not matched to a gene. The CDR3 region is CASSLQQGVGEKLFF. The CDR3 DNA follows: TGTGCCAGCAGCTTGCAACAGGGGGTTGGTGAAAAACTGTTTTTT. Complete variable domain (other parts from reference TRBV7-2 and TRBJ1-4): GAGVSQSPSNKVTEKGKDVELRCDPISGHTALYWYRQSLGQGLEFLIYFQGNSAPDKSGLPSDRFSAERTGGSVSTLTIQRTQQEDSAVYLCASSLQQGVGEKLFFGSGTQLSVL.

This chain links TRBV19 with TRBJ2-3; 8 bases line up with TRBD2. The length of the CDR3 is 16 residues. V gave up 3 bases and J gave up 0 bases; unmatched junction bases: 5. Per the germline V gene, CDR1 is LNHDA and CDR2 is SQIVND (reference sequence). CDR3 in amino acids: CASSMAPSGSTDTQYF. The CDR3 DNA reads TGTGCCAGTAGTATGGCGCCTAGCGGGAGCACAGATACGCAGTATTTT.

The chain is built from TRBV19 and TRBJ2-2, with 9 bases matching TRBD1. Germline trimming cut 4 bases from V and 6 bases from J; bases unmatched to any gene: 12. This CDR3 is built from 17 residues. The germline V gene encodes CDR1 LNHDA and CDR2 SQIVND (reference sequence). CDR3 DNA sequence: TGTGCCAGTAGTAAGAGGACAGGGGAGAGGGAAGCCGGGGAGCTGTTTTTT. It codes for CASSKRTGEREAGELFF.

The rearrangement links TRBV30 to TRBJ1-5; D call uncertain. V was pared by 0 bases and J by 1 base, with 10 bases between. Germline V gene lookup returns CDR1 GTSNPN and CDR2 SVGIG (reference sequence). There are 15 residues in the CDR3. The CDR3 loop reads CAWSVSWRSNQPQHF. The CDR3 DNA is TGTGCCTGGAGTGTAAGTTGGCGGAGCAATCAGCCCCAGCATTTT.

The chain joins TRBV6-5 to TRBJ1-2; D perhaps matches TRBD1 (5 bases). Trimming cost V 2 bases and J 0 bases, with 7 bases left between them. There are 14 residues in the CDR3. The germline V gene encodes CDR1 MNHEY and CDR2 SVGAGI. The CDR3 protein is CASSYRGSNYGYTF. The CDR3 nucleotides read TGTGCCAGCAGTTACAGGGGATCTAACTATGGCTACACCTTC.

The V call is TRBV5-1, the J call TRBJ2-1, with a possible D match to TRBD2 (7 bases). This CDR3 comprises 13 residues. Germline V gene data show CDR1 as SGHRS and CDR2 as YFSETQ. V shed 1 base and J shed 8 bases, with 10 bases lying between them. CDR3 bases: TGCGCCAGCAGCTTGTGGGGGGGCGATGAGCAGTTCTTC. Translating gives CASSLWGGDEQFF. The whole variable domain, remainder taken from reference TRBV5-1 and TRBJ2-1, is KAGVTQTPRYLIKTRGQQVTLSCSPISGHRSVSWYQQTPGQGLQFLFEYFSETQRNKGNFPGRFSGRQFSNSRSEMNVSTLELGDSALYLCASSLWGGDEQFFGPGTRLTVL.

The chain is built from TRBV7-7 and TRBJ2-5; the match to TRBD1 covers 9 bases. V shed 4 bases and J 1 base; nucleotides not matched to a gene: 1. The germline V gene encodes CDR1 SSHAT and CDR2 FNYEAQ (reference sequence). There are 14 residues in the CDR3. The CDR3 nucleotides read TGTGCCAGCAGCTCGGGACAGGGCCAAGAGACCCAGTACTTC. Its translation: CASSSGQGQETQYF.

The chain combines TRBV6-1 with TRBJ2-3, with D possibly TRBD2 on 5 matching bases. The CDR3 runs 15 residues. Germline CDR1 is MNHNS and CDR2 is SASEGT. The V end lost 8 bases, the J end lost 2 bases, and 17 bases lay between the germline ends. This CDR3 is CASVLALINTDTQYF. For the CDR3, the DNA is TGTGCCAGCGTGTTAGCGCTTATTAACACAGATACGCAGTATTTT.

The chain couples TRBV6-1 to TRBJ1-2; the match to TRBD1 covers 7 bases. Germline CDR1 reads MNHNS; CDR2 reads SASEGT. Trimming cost V 6 bases and J 7 bases; bases outside gene matches: 14. CDR3 length equals 15 residues. This CDR3 is CASRDTGEPSLGYTF. The CDR3 bases are TGTGCCAGCAGGGACACAGGGGAGCCCAGCCTTGGCTACACCTTC.

The rearrangement uses TRBV18 and TRBJ2-1; 7 bases map to TRBD2. The CDR3 runs 12 residues. Looked up from germline, CDR1 is KGHSH and CDR2 is LQKENI. Trimming at V came to 8 bases and at J to 5 bases, leaving 3 bases not matched to a gene. CDR3 bases: TGTGCCAGCGGGGAGGGCCACAATGAGCAGTTCTTC. This translates into CASGEGHNEQFF.

The genes are TRBV10-3 and TRBJ2-4; the match to TRBD2 covers 7 bases. Trimming removed 0 bases from V and 0 bases from J; junction bases left unmatched: 8. The CDR3 extends over 18 amino acids. CDR1 ENHRY and CDR2 SYGVKD come from the germline V gene. CDR3 DNA sequence: TGTGCCATCAGTGAGTCCCCGGGACTAAGTAGAGCCAAAAACATTCAGTACTTC. The encoded protein is CAISESPGLSRAKNIQYF.